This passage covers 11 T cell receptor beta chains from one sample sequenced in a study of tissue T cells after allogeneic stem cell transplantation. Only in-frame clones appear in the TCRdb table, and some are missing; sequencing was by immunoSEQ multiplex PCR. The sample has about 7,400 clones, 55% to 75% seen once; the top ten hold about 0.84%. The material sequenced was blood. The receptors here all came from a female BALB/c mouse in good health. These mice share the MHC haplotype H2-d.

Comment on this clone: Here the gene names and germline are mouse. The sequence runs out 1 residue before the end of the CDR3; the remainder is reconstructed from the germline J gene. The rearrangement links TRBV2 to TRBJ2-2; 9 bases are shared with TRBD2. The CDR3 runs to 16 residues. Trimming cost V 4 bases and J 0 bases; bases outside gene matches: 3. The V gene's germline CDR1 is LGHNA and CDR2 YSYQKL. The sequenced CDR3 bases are TGTGCCAGCAGCCCACGGGACTGGGCAAACACCGGGCAGCTCTAC. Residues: CASSPRDWANTGQLY. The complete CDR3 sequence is CASSPRDWANTGQLYF.

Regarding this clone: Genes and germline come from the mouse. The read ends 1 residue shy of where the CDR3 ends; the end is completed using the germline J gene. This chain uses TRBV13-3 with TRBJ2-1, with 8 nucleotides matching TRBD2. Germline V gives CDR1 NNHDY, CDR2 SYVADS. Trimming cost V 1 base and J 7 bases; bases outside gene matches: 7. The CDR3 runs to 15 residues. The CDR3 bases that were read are TGTGCCAGCAGTGATCCCTGGGGGGTCTTGGCTGAGCAGTTC. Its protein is CASSDPWGVLAEQF. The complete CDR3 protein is CASSDPWGVLAEQFF.

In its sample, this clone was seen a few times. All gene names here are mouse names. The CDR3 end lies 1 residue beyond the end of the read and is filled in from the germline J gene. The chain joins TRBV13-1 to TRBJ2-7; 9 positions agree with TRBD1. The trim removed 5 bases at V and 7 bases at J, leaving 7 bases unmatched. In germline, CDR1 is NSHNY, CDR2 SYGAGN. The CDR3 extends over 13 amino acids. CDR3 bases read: TGTGCCAGCAGAGGGACAGGGATGGAGGAACAGTAC. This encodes CASRGTGMEEQY. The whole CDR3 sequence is CASRGTGMEEQYF.

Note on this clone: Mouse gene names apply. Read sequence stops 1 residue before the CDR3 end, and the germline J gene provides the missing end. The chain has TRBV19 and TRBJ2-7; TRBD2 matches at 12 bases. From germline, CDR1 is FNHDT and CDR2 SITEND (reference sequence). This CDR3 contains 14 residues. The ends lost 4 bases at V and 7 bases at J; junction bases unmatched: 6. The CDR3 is CASSAGTGGREQYF. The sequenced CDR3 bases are TGTGCCAGCAGTGCCGGGACTGGGGGGCGAGAACAGTAC.

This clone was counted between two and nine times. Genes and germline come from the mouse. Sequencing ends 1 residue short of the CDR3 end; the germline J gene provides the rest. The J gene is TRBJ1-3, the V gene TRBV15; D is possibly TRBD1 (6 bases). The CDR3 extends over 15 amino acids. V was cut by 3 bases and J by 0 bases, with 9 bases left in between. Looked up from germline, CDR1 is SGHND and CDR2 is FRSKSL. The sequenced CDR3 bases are TGTGCCAGCAGTTTTCGGACAGATTCTGGAAATACGCTCTAT. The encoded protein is CASSFRTDSGNTLY. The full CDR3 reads CASSFRTDSGNTLYF.

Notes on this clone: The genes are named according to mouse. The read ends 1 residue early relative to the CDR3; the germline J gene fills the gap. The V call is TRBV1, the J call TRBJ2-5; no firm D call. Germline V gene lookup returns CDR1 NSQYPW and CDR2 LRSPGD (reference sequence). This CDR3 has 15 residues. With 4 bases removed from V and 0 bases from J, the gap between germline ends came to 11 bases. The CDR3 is CTCSEQTTNQDTQYF. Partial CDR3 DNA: TGCACCTGCAGTGAACAGACAACAAACCAAGACACCCAGTAC.

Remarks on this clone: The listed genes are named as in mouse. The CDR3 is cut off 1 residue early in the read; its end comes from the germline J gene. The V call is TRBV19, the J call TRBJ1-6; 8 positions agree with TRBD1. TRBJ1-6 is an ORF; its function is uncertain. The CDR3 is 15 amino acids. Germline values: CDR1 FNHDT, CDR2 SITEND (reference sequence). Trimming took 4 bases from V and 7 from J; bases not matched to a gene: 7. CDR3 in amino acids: CASSGPTGVNSPLYF. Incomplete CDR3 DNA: TGTGCCAGCAGTGGCCCGACAGGGGTGAATTCGCCCCTCTAC.

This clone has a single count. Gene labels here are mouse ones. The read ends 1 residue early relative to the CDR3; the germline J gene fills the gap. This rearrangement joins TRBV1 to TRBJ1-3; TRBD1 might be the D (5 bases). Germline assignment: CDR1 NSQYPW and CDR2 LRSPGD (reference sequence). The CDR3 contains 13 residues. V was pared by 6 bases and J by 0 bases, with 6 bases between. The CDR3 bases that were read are TGCACCTGCAGGGACAATTCTGGAAATACGCTCTAT. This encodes CTCRDNSGNTLY. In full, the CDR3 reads CTCRDNSGNTLYF. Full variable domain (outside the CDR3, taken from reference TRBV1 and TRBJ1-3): VTLLEQNPRWRLVPRGQAVNLRCILKNSQYPWMSWYQQDLQKQLQWLFTLRSPGDKEVKSLPGADYLATRVTDTELRLQVANMSQGRTLYCTCRDNSGNTLYFGEGSRLIVV.

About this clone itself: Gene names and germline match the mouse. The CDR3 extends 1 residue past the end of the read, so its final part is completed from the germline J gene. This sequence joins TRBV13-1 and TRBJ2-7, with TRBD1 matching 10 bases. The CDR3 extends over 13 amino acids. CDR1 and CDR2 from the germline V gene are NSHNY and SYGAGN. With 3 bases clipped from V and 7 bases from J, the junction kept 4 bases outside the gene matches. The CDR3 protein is CASSGQGAREQYF. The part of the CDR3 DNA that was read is TGTGCCAGCAGTGGACAGGGGGCGCGAGAACAGTAC.

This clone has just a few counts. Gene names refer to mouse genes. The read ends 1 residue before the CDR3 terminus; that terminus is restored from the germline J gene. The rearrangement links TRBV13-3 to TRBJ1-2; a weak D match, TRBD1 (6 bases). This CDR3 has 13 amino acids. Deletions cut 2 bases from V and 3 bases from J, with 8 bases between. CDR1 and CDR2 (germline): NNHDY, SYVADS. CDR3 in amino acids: CASSETGDSDYTF. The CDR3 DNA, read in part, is TGTGCCAGCAGTGAGACAGGAGACTCCGACTACACC.

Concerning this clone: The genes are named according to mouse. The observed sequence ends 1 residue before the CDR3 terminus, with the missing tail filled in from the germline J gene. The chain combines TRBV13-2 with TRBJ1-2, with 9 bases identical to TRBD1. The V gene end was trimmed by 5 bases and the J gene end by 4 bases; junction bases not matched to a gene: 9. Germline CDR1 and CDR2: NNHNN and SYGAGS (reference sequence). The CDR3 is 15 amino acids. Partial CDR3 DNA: TGTGCCAGCGGCCCCGGGACAGGGCTTGCCTCCGACTACACC. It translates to CASGPGTGLASDYT. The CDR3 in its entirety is CASGPGTGLASDYTF.